The TCR beta chain described here comes from a study of T cells in Graves' hyperthyroidism and ophthalmopathy. The germline CDR1 and CDR2 sequences are GTSNPN and SVGIG (reference sequence). V was cut by 1 base and J by 9 bases, with 15 bases left in between. This CDR3 is built from 13 residues. This clonotype was counted between two and nine times. The target antigen is unknown. Study outcomes and limitations: Most clonotypes that expanded in the thyroid above 0.001 also showed up in blood.

The TCR beta CDR3 regions underwent amplification using RNA transcripts as the source. Primed by the HTBI set, a first-round RT-PCR was run on the TCR CDR3. TCRdb processed the multiplex PCR reads anew with MiXCR; each CDR3 protein has one entry. The data contain 550,000 to 600,000 distinct CDR3 sequences, roughly a sixth of them singletons. Patients were excluded because of uncontrolled infection, other autoimmune disease, pregnancy or lactation. A roughly 9.3 ml volume of fresh peripheral blood provided the PBMCs. The receptor's source is a woman aged 18-29 years with Graves' hyperthyroidism. Input material: blood. The rearrangement uses TRBV30 and TRBJ2-5, with D maybe TRBD2 (5 bases). The CDR3 is CAWSGSGRSPQYF. The CDR3 DNA is TGTGCCTGGAGTGGGAGCGGAAGGTCACCCCAGTACTTC.